The next 29 T cell receptor beta chains were all read from a single sample in a study of shared clonotypes between healthy human individuals. TCRdb keeps only in-frame clones here, not all; method: immunoSEQ multiplex PCR. The table records approximately 350,000 clones, 95% to 97% of them present only once. The material sequenced was memory CD8+ T cells sorted from blood. Documented subset: CD45RO+ cells pooled with CCR7-negative TemRA cells. These TCRs come from a man under 40 in good health.

CDR3 residues: CASSVRVGTEAFF. The CDR3 bases are TGTGCCAGCAGCGTCAGGGTAGGCACTGAAGCTTTCTTT. This chain links TRBV9 with TRBJ1-1; D perhaps matches TRBD1 (5 bases). CDR3 length: 13 amino acids. Germline V CDR1 and CDR2: SGDLS, YYNGEE. V dropped 2 bases and J dropped 4 bases, with 9 bases sitting between them.

CDR3 DNA: TGTGCCAGCAGTTTTGGGGCAGGGATAGTGCTCAATCAGCCCCAGCATTTT. Its translation: CASSFGAGIVLNQPQHF. The chain carries TRBV28 and TRBJ1-5; weak D call: TRBD1 (5 bases). CDR1 is MDHEN, CDR2 SYDVKM, per germline. V gave up 3 bases and J gave up 3 bases, with 18 bases separating them. This CDR3 has 17 residues. The full variable domain, completed using reference TRBV28 and TRBJ1-5, is DVKVTQSSRYLVKRTGEKVFLECVQDMDHENMFWYRQDPGLGLRLIYFSYDVKMKEKGDIPEGYSVSREKKERFSLILESASTNQTSMYLCASSFGAGIVLNQPQHFGDGTRLSIL.

This clone appeared once. This chain links TRBV5-4 with TRBJ2-7; 10 nucleotides agree with TRBD2. J was trimmed by 2 bases and V by 5 bases; bases with no gene match: 10. CDR1 SGHNT and CDR2 YYREEE come from the germline V gene (reference sequence). The CDR3 extends over 16 amino acids. The CDR3 DNA follows: TGTGCCAGCAGACCCCTAAATAGCGGGAGGACCTACGAGCAGTACTTC. Protein: CASRPLNSGRTYEQYF. Full variable domain (outside the CDR3, taken from reference TRBV5-4 and TRBJ2-7): ETGVTQSPTHLIKTRGQQVTLRCSSQSGHNTVSWYQQALGQGPQFIFQYYREEENGRGNFPPRFSGLQFPNYSSELNVNALELDDSALYLCASRPLNSGRTYEQYFGPGTRLTVT.

The chain uses TRBV25-1 and TRBJ2-5; D ambiguous. This CDR3 comprises 15 residues. From germline, CDR1 is MGHDK and CDR2 SYGVNS. The germline V and J ends were trimmed by 1 base and 5 bases, with 14 bases remaining between them. This CDR3 is CASSESTETGETQYF. The DNA for the CDR3 is TGTGCCAGCAGTGAATCAACAGAAACTGGGGAGACCCAGTACTTC.

The CDR3 DNA follows: TGCAGTGCTCCCCGACACGTAGAAGCTTTCTTT. Amino acid sequence: CSAPRHVEAFF. The rearrangement uses TRBV20-1 and TRBJ1-1; unclear D gene. CDR1 and CDR2 (germline): DFQATT, SNEGSKA (reference sequence). Trimming took 5 bases from V and 8 from J, leaving 12 bases between them. The CDR3 consists of 11 residues.

This clone was seen once. This sequence joins TRBV19 and TRBJ2-3; 8 bases agree with TRBD2. This CDR3 region has 15 residues. Trimming removed 1 base from V and 5 bases from J; junction bases left unmatched: 5. Germline CDR1 and CDR2: LNHDA and SQIVND (reference sequence). The CDR3 DNA reads as TGTGCCAGTAGTATAGTGGGGCTAGCGGGAGATACGCAGTATTTT. It encodes CASSIVGLAGDTQYF. The variable domain in full, completed from reference TRBV19 and TRBJ2-3, reads DGGITQSPKYLFRKEGQNVTLSCEQNLNHDAMYWYRQDPGQGLRLIYYSQIVNDFQKGDIAEGYSVSREKKESFPLTVTSAQKNPTAFYLCASSIVGLAGDTQYFGPGTRLTVL.

This chain joins TRBV2 and TRBJ1-2; 11 nucleotides align to TRBD1. The germline V gene encodes CDR1 SNHLY and CDR2 FYNNEI. V lost 9 bases and J lost 7; bases outside the gene matches: 7. The length of the CDR3 is 13 residues. For the CDR3, the DNA is TGTGCCAGAAGGACAGGGGGCGGGAGTGGCTACACCTTC. This codes for CARRTGGGSGYTF.

The chain carries TRBV4-2 and TRBJ2-7, with 14 bases lining up with TRBD2. The CDR3 length is 16 residues. Germline V lookup: CDR1 LGHNA, CDR2 YNFKEQ. V lost 1 base and J lost 3; bases outside the gene matches: 2. CDR3 DNA: TGTGCCAGCAGCCAAGGCGGGACTAGCGGGGGCTACGAGCAGTACTTC. Residues: CASSQGGTSGGYEQYF.

The chain couples TRBV2 to TRBJ2-4, with unresolved D. The CDR3 sequence is 13 residues long. The ends were cut back, 4 bases at V and 9 bases at J, with 13 bases in the middle. From germline, CDR1 is SNHLY and CDR2 FYNNEI. The CDR3 sequence: CASSGQKVGIQYF. The CDR3 nucleotides read TGTGCCAGCAGTGGTCAGAAGGTTGGCATTCAGTACTTC.

The gene calls are TRBV19 and TRBJ2-2; D gene uncertain. This CDR3 is 15 amino acids long. The germline V gene encodes CDR1 LNHDA and CDR2 SQIVND (reference sequence). Deletions cut 5 bases from V and 4 bases from J, with 14 bases between. For the CDR3, the DNA is TGTGCCAGTAGTCCCGACGGCTGGGGCACCGGGGAGCTGTTTTTT. Translating it yields CASSPDGWGTGELFF.

The rearrangement uses TRBV7-3 and TRBJ2-3; TRBD2 matches at 7 bases. Germline CDR1 and CDR2: SGHTA and FQGTGA. This CDR3 is 19 amino acids long. The trim removed 0 bases at V and 3 bases at J, leaving 15 bases unmatched. The CDR3 sequence is CASSLTAGGSAPATDTQYF. The CDR3 DNA reads as TGTGCCAGCAGCTTAACGGCTGGCGGGAGTGCCCCTGCGACAGATACGCAGTATTTT.

The chain uses TRBV6-6 and TRBJ1-1, with D possibly TRBD1 on 5 matching bases. The germline V gene encodes CDR1 MNHNY and CDR2 SVGAGI (reference sequence). The CDR3 is 15 amino acids. Deletions cut 0 bases from V and 4 bases from J, with 12 bases between. CDR3 sequence reads: CASSYSRGPPTEAFF. CDR3 in DNA: TGTGCCAGCAGTTACTCTAGGGGCCCCCCCACTGAAGCTTTCTTT.

Worth noting for this clone: At one end, the junction sequence differs from germline, possibly due to a read error. The rearrangement joins TRBV20-1 to TRBJ2-5; 7 positions match TRBD2. The CDR3 spans 11 residues. CDR1 DFQATT and CDR2 SNEGSKA come from the germline V gene (reference sequence). CDR3 coding DNA: TGCAGTGCTAGAGATGAGGGGACTACTCACTTC. Its translation is CSARDEGTTHF.

This chain uses TRBV29-1 with TRBJ2-1; D might be TRBD1 or TRBD2, each matching 9 bases. Germline CDR1 SQVTM, CDR2 ANQGSEA. The CDR3 is made up of 14 amino acids. V lost 7 bases to trimming and J lost 3 bases, with 16 bases between them. CDR3 in amino acids: CSGGGDRVYNEQFF. CDR3 coding DNA: TGCAGCGGCGGGGGGGACAGGGTCTACAATGAGCAGTTCTTC.

V usage is TRBV5-6 and J usage is TRBJ1-4; 8 bases match TRBD1. The germline gives CDR1 SGHDT, CDR2 YYEEEE. The trim removed 4 bases at V and 5 bases at J, leaving 7 bases unmatched. The CDR3 totals 15 residues. CDR3 sequence reads: CASSRLDRANEKLFF. CDR3 nucleotides: TGTGCCAGCAGCCGACTGGACAGGGCGAATGAAAAACTGTTTTTT.

The J gene is TRBJ2-7, the V gene TRBV11-2, with a tentative D call TRBD2 (6 bases). V lost 5 bases and J 0 bases, leaving 17 bases between the germline ends. The CDR3 contains 16 residues. CDR1 SGHAT and CDR2 FQNNGV come from the germline V gene. The CDR3 DNA reads TGTGCCAGCAGCCTGTCCTCTAGCGCTCTCTCCTACGAGCAGTACTTC. It translates to CASSLSSSALSYEQYF.

The chain carries TRBV28 and TRBJ2-7; 11 nucleotides agree with TRBD2. With V trimmed by 3 bases and J by 0 bases, 4 bases remained unmatched. CDR3 length: 16 amino acids. Germline-derived CDR1 and CDR2 are MDHEN and SYDVKM. The CDR3 nucleotides read TGTGCCAGCAGTTTGGCCGGGACTAGCGGCTCCTACGAGCAGTACTTC. Its translation: CASSLAGTSGSYEQYF.

V gene TRBV25-1 combines with J gene TRBJ2-1; 11 nucleotides line up with TRBD1. Germline V gene lookup returns CDR1 MGHDK and CDR2 SYGVNS. J gave up 5 bases and V 9 bases, and 3 bases lay outside the gene matches. There are 13 residues in the CDR3. The CDR3 loop reads CARPGQGDNEQFF. DNA for the CDR3: TGTGCCAGACCGGGACAGGGGGACAATGAGCAGTTCTTC.

This clone appeared once. This chain joins TRBV5-1 and TRBJ2-7; 12 bases match TRBD2. Germline CDR1 reads SGHRS; CDR2 reads YFSETQ. J lost 7 bases, V lost 0 bases, and 11 bases had no gene match. The CDR3 runs to 17 residues. CDR3 loop: CASSLGPFLAGGGEQYF. CDR3 nucleotide sequence: TGCGCCAGCAGCTTGGGCCCTTTCCTAGCGGGAGGGGGGGAGCAGTACTTC.

The chain employs TRBV18 and TRBJ2-7, with D tentatively TRBD2 (6 bases). The V and J ends lost 2 bases and 1 base respectively, with 15 bases between them. The CDR3 sequence is 16 residues long. Germline V CDR1 and CDR2: KGHSH, LQKENI. The CDR3 here is CASSPSWRTTSYEQYF. CDR3 DNA: TGTGCCAGCTCACCATCCTGGAGGACTACTTCCTACGAGCAGTACTTC.

As to this clone: Other nucleotide sequences from this sample produce the same CDR3. This chain links TRBV27 with TRBJ2-7; 9 nucleotides match TRBD1. V was clipped by 2 bases and J by 4 bases; unmatched bases: 0. The length of the CDR3 is 13 residues. In germline, CDR1 is MNHEY, CDR2 SMNVEV (reference sequence). The CDR3 here is CASSLGTGYEQYF. CDR3 bases: TGTGCCAGCAGTTTAGGGACAGGGTACGAGCAGTACTTC.

J is TRBJ2-2 and V is TRBV5-4; 10 bases match TRBD2. CDR3 length equals 15 residues. From germline, CDR1 is SGHNT and CDR2 YYREEE (reference sequence). V trimming: 4 bases; J trimming: 5 bases; junction bases outside the gene matches: 5. The CDR3 nucleotides read TGTGCCAGCAGCCCTTGGACTAGCGGAACCGGGGAGCTGTTTTTT. It specifies CASSPWTSGTGELFF.

The table lists this clone with a count of one. V usage is TRBV7-9 and J usage is TRBJ2-7, with D uncertain. Looked up from germline, CDR1 is SEHNR and CDR2 is FQNEAQ (reference sequence). This CDR3 has 18 residues. Trimming removed 0 bases at V and 2 bases at J, with 20 bases between. The chain's CDR3 is CASSLAGWADYFPYEQYF. CDR3 DNA: TGTGCCAGCAGCTTAGCAGGGTGGGCAGATTATTTCCCCTACGAGCAGTACTTC. The variable domain in full, completed from reference TRBV7-9 and TRBJ2-7, reads DTGVSQNPRHKITKRGQNVTFRCDPISEHNRLYWYRQTLGQGPEFLTYFQNEAQLEKSRLLSDRFSAERPKGSFSTLEIQRTEQGDSAMYLCASSLAGWADYFPYEQYFGPGTRLTVT.

The CDR3 nucleotides read TGTGCCAGCAGCCGGGACTCATATACGCAGTATTTT. Translated, it gives CASSRDSYTQYF. The chain uses TRBV7-2 and TRBJ2-3; a possible D gene is TRBD2 (6 bases). This CDR3 has 12 amino acids. The V end lost 5 bases, the J end lost 7 bases, and 10 bases lay between the germline ends. Germline CDR1 SGHTA, CDR2 FQGNSA.

The V call is TRBV28, the J call TRBJ1-1; 11 nucleotides agree with TRBD1. Unmatched junction bases numbered 5, after V lost 6 bases and J lost 14 bases. The length of the CDR3 is 11 residues. Germline V CDR1 and CDR2: MDHEN, SYDVKM. The CDR3 DNA follows: TGTGCCAGCAGCCACGGACAGGGGGCATTCTTT. This encodes CASSHGQGAFF.

This clone was observed a handful of times. The chain joins TRBV6-1 to TRBJ2-5, with D unresolved. The germline CDR1 and CDR2 sequences are MNHNS and SASEGT. Trimming stripped 1 base from V and 7 bases from J, with 4 bases between. This CDR3 is 11 amino acids long. The CDR3 sequence: CASSEGGTQYF. CDR3 bases: TGTGCCAGCAGTGAAGGGGGGACCCAGTACTTC.

V and J are TRBV6-5 and TRBJ2-6; D is perhaps TRBD1 (5 bases). The CDR3 loop spans 15 amino acids. Trimming cost V 7 bases and J 0 bases, with 10 bases left between them. Germline lookup yields CDR1 MNHEY and CDR2 SVGAGI. CDR3 in DNA: TGTGCCAGCAATTCCCAGGGCTCTGGGGCCAACGTCCTGACTTTC. Translation: CASNSQGSGANVLTF.

The chain couples TRBV4-1 to TRBJ1-4; weak D call: TRBD1 (5 bases). Germline V gives CDR1 MGHRA, CDR2 YSYEKL. The germline V and J ends were trimmed by 6 bases and 8 bases, with 19 bases remaining between them. The CDR3 loop spans 15 amino acids. The CDR3 DNA reads as TGCGCCAGCAGTCGAACCGGGACCCCGGGGGAAAAACTGTTTTTT. This codes for CASSRTGTPGEKLFF.

This rearrangement joins TRBV5-1 to TRBJ2-7; 12 bases line up with TRBD2. Germline trimming cut 0 bases from V and 6 bases from J; bases unmatched to any gene: 1. This CDR3 has 14 amino acids. Germline V gives CDR1 SGHRS, CDR2 YFSETQ. The CDR3 region has the DNA TGCGCCAGCAGCTTGGGGGGACTAGCGGGCGAGCAGTACTTC. Translating it yields CASSLGGLAGEQYF.